One T cell receptor (beta chain) is described in this entry. The count of this clone is one. Its antigen remains unidentified. Base-call qualities are not available, and no considerably larger clone is one nucleotide away. This specimen belongs to a study of blood T cell repertoires in COVID-19 (TCRdb year 2020). About the full investigation: Samples covering the acute and convalescent phases of COVID-19 were provided by collaborators in the United States, Italy and Spain. The prospective study material was composed of cDNA or gDNA derived from T cells, B-cell-depleted T cells, or PBMCs. Subjects who had been exposed to COVID-19, were actively infected with it, or had recovered from it provided the deeply sampled blood TCRbeta repertoires that made up the dataset. The repertoires were made available in a free public database intended to serve as a resource for research on the immune response to SARS-CoV-2. The samples were drawn from two sources: the first 160 participants of the ongoing ImmuneRACE study, and 1,200 or so subjects contributed by 6 global collaborators. Sample metadata almost always included a de-identified subject ID, COVID-19 status, age in years and sex. Where HLA class I and class II types were available, the types were taken from metadata supplied by the sample provider, not from assay-based typing. Broad study findings and their caveats: Clinical and demographic metadata were provided uncurated, with the amount varying by source and participant.

The immunoSEQ Assay, a bias-controlled multiplex PCR, was used to amplify TCRbeta CDR3 regions from genomic DNA. Concerning the study's data processing: The number of nucleated cells in each sample was estimated from the amplification of reference gene primers within the assay. To quantify the absolute abundance of each unique TCRbeta CDR3 rearrangement, sequence reads were collapsed and filtered. For each sample, productive Simpson clonality was calculated as the square root of Simpson's diversity index over productive rearrangements. In its TCRdb copy, this immuneACCESS table keeps in-frame sequences only and misses some clones. Where compared with another copy, unresolved V genes explain less than half of these, and the others have no known cause. V, J and clone size reflect that table, while D and trimming were determined from the DNA. The sample records roughly 70,000 clones, 82% of which are singletons. The top ten clonotypes cover 3.5% to 5% of the sample.

Each collaborating institution followed its own protocols to collect whole blood in K2EDTA tubes. For TCRbeta analysis, collaborator samples were shipped as frozen whole blood, as isolated PBMCs, or as DNA extracted from either sample type. Taken from the germline V gene, the CDR1 and CDR2 loops are MNHNS and SASEGT. The cysteine opens and the phenylalanine closes a CDR3 of 15 amino acids. Here the CDR3 DNA is all that survives: 45 bases in frame from base 1. Trimming takes 2 bases off V and 2 bases off J; junction bases not matched to a gene: 5. Recombination connected TRBV6-1 to TRBJ1-2, with 7 middle bases fitting TRBD1. Source material: peripheral blood. The origin of this receptor is a woman aged 55 to 70 with acute or convalescent COVID-19. The CDR3 protein is CASSEKTGANYGYTF. The DNA sequence is as follows: TGTGCCAGCAGTGAAAAAACAGGGGCGAACTATGGCTACACCTTC.